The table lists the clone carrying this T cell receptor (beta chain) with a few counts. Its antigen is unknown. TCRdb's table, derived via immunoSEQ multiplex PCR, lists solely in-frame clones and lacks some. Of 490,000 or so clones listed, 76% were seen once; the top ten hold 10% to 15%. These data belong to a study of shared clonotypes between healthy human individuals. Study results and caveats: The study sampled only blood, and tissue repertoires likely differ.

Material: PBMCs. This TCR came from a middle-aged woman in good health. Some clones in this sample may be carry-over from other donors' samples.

In nucleotides, the CDR3 is TGTGCCAGCAGCGCCCTAGGACAGAGGGATCAGCCCCAGCATTTT. Translating it yields CASSALGQRDQPQHF. The genes are TRBV9 and TRBJ1-5; TRBD1 is a possible D gene (6 bases). Between the trimmed V and J ends, which lost 3 bases and 5 bases, there was a span of 15 bases. Per the germline V gene, CDR1 is SGDLS and CDR2 is YYNGEE. This CDR3 is built from 15 residues.